The sequence of this T cell receptor (beta chain) was determined in a study of CD8 T cells in Susac syndrome. Study-level results: TCR sequencing and HLA analysis covered a relatively small number of individuals.

The multiple sclerosis controls comprised treatment-naive patients whose relapsing-remitting disease was stable or active. Through negative isolation, CD4+ and CD8+ T cells were obtained, while TEMRA cells were enriched using FACS. Trimming cost V 4 bases and J 0 bases, with 9 bases left between them. The CDR3 totals 14 residues. Per germline, CDR1 SNHLY and CDR2 FYNNEI. This clonotype appeared a single time. Its antigen is unidentified. Random hexamers served to reverse transcribe roughly 0.5 to 1 ug RNA. A multiplex approach, immunoSEQ multiplex PCR, amplified TCR beta CDR3 across 54 Vbeta and 13 Jbeta. TCRdb reprocessed the immunoSEQ multiplex PCR reads with MiXCR, giving one entry per CDR3 protein. The table shows 250,000 or so distinct CDR3 sequences, with roughly 93% occurring only once.

V usage is TRBV2 and J usage is TRBJ1-1; D ambiguous. The clonotype comes from a human donor with multiple sclerosis. Sequenced sample: CD4+ T cells from PBMCs. CDR3 loop: CASSVRFLNTEAFF. DNA for the CDR3: TGTGCCAGCAGTGTCCGGTTCTTGAACACTGAAGCTTTCTTT.